The subject of this entry is one TCR beta chain. This sample was taken from a study of CD8 T cells in ankylosing spondylitis. This CDR3 is 15 amino acids long. Germline loops: CDR1 SGHRS, CDR2 YFSETQ. V shed 3 bases and J 4 bases; nucleotides not matched to a gene: 5. TCRdb re-analysed the 5' RACE reads in MiXCR, keeping a single row per CDR3 protein. The sample shows under 170,000 distinct CDR3 sequences, roughly 44% of them seen only once. This chain joins TRBV5-1 and TRBJ2-1, with 9 bases that match TRBD2. This TCR was recovered from a male donor with ankylosing spondylitis. The sequencing input was synovial fluid, either unsorted or a sorted T cell fraction (not recorded which). CDR3 sequence (DNA): TGCGCCAGCAGCTCCCCGAGCGGGGGGTACAATGAGCAGTTCTTC. Amino acid sequence: CASSSPSGGYNEQFF.